This T cell receptor beta chain stems from a study of blood T cell repertoires in COVID-19. For the study at large: Samples representing acute and convalescent COVID-19 were sourced from the United States, Italy and Spain. In each case, the material was cDNA or gDNA derived from T cells, B-cell-depleted T cells, or PBMCs.

Methods used by the authors: Nucleated cell counts were estimated from reference gene primer amplification. Sequenced by immunoSEQ multiplex PCR; TCRdb stores in-frame clones only, minus some. V, J and clone size are those of that table, while D and trimming were read from the DNA. The data hold hundreds of thousands of clones, with roughly 90% observed a single time. The V gene lost 7 bases and the J gene lost 7 bases, with 16 bases spanning the gap. The CDR3 is made up of 13 amino acids. The germline gives CDR1 MNHEY, CDR2 SVGAGI. The chain recombines TRBV6-5 with TRBJ2-5, with D tentatively TRBD1 (6 bases). Sample: peripheral blood. The TCR comes from a young man with active or convalescent COVID-19. CDR3 in amino acids: CASTPPGAGTQYF. CDR3 DNA sequence: TGTGCCAGCACCCCACCAGGGGCGGGGACCCAGTACTTC.